The T cell receptor beta chain under discussion was sequenced for a study of blood T cell repertoires in COVID-19. Per germline, CDR1 MDHEN and CDR2 SYDVKM. The CDR3 totals 15 residues. V lost 7 bases and J lost 7, with 17 bases in between. Recovered participants had two consecutive negative NP/OP PCR tests, healthcare professional clearance, or symptom resolution. Data came from immunoSEQ multiplex PCR; TCRdb stores just in-frame clones and leaves some out. The table records fewer than 350,000 clones, roughly 85% of them present only once. Sequencing was carried out using PBMCs or T cells enriched from blood (not recorded which). This clonotype was obtained from a woman aged 40 to 50 who had recovered from COVID-19. J is TRBJ1-6 and V is TRBV28; TRBD1 might be the D (6 bases). The CDR3 protein is CASIPWTARNSPLHF. The CDR3 DNA is TGTGCCAGCATCCCTTGGACAGCTCGGAATTCACCCCTCCACTTT. The whole variable domain, remainder taken from reference TRBV28 and TRBJ1-6, is DVKVTQSSRYLVKRTGEKVFLECVQDMDHENMFWYRQDPGLGLRLIYFSYDVKMKEKGDIPEGYSVSREKKERFSLILESASTNQTSMYLCASIPWTARNSPLHFGNGTRLTVT.